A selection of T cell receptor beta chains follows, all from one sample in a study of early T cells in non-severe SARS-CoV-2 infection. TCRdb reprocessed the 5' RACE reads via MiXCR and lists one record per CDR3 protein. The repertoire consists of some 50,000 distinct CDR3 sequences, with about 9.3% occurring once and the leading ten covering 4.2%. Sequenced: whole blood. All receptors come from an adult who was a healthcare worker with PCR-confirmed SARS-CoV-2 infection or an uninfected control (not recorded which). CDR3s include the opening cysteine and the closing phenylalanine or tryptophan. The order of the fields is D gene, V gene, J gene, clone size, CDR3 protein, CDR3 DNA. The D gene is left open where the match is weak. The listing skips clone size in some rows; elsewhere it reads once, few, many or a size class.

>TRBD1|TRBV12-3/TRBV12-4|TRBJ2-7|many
CASSLGGQGLKQYF
TGTGCCAGCAGTTTAGGGGGACAGGGGCTAAAGCAGTACTTC
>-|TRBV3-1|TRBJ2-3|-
CASSPLSRKGTDTQYF
TGTGCCAGCAGCCCACTCTCGCGGAAGGGGACAGATACGCAGTATTTT
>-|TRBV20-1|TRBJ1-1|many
CSVPGGTEAFF
TGCAGTGTACCCGGGGGGACTGAAGCTTTCTTT
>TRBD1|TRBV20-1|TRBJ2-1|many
CSARKTTGTDEQFF
TGCAGTGCTAGAAAGACGACAGGGACGGATGAGCAGTTCTTC
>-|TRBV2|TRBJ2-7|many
CASMSNPWEQYF
TGTGCCAGCATGTCCAATCCGTGGGAGCAGTACTTC
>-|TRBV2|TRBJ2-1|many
CASSQTNEQFF
TGTGCCAGCAGTCAGACCAATGAGCAGTTCTTC
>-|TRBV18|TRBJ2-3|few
CASSPRETDTQYF
TGTGCCAGCTCCCCGAGGGAGACAGATACGCAGTATTTT
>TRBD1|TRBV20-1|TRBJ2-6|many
CSVPGQSSGANVLTF
TGCAGTGTTCCGGGACAGAGCTCTGGGGCCAACGTCCTGACTTTC
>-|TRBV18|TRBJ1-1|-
CASSPHSNTEAFF
TGTGCCAGCTCACCACACTCGAACACTGAAGCTTTCTTT
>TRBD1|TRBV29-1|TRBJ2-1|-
CSVVRDRHNEQFF
TGCAGCGTCGTCCGGGACAGGCATAATGAGCAGTTCTTC
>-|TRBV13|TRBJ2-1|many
CASSLYSVPIEQFF
TGTGCCAGCAGCTTATATTCGGTCCCAATTGAGCAGTTCTTC
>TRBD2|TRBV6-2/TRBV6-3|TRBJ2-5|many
CASSYLTGGETQYF
TGTGCCAGCAGTTACCTGACGGGAGGAGAGACCCAGTACTTC
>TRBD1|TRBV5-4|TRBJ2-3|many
CASSNGQASTDTQYF
TGTGCCAGCAGTAACGGACAGGCAAGCACAGATACGCAGTATTTT
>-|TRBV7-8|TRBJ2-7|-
CASSLGVSEQYF
TGTGCCAGCAGCTTAGGTGTGAGCGAGCAGTACTTC
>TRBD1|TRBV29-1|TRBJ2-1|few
CSVAPLTGDEQFF
TGCAGCGTTGCCCCCCTTACAGGGGATGAGCAGTTCTTC
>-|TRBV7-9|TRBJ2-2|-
CASSMTSGKRAGELFF
TGTGCCAGCAGTATGACGTCAGGGAAGAGGGCCGGGGAGCTGTTTTTT
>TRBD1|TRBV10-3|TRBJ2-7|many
CAIEPGQGVEQYF
TGTGCCATTGAACCGGGACAGGGGGTCGAGCAGTACTTC
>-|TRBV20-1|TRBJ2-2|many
CSARDASQGWAGELFF
TGCAGTGCTAGAGATGCAAGTCAGGGGTGGGCCGGGGAGCTGTTTTTT
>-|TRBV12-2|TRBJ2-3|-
CASRLGMDRRTDTQYF
TGTGCAAGTCGCTTAGGAATGGACAGGCGCACAGATACGCAGTATTTT
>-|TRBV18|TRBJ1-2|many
CASSPGAHRVEYGYTF
TGTGCCAGCTCACCAGGAGCGCACAGGGTAGAGTATGGCTACACCTTC
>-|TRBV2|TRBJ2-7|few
CASRRGLPWEQYF
TGTGCCAGCAGGAGGGGACTTCCATGGGAGCAGTACTTC
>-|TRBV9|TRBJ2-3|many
CASSGSFTDTQYF
TGTGCCAGCAGCGGGAGTTTCACAGATACGCAGTATTTT
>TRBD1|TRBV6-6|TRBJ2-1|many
CASRRDRGSYEQFF
TGTGCCAGCAGGAGAGACAGGGGCTCATATGAGCAGTTCTTC
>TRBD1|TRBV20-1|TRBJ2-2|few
CSATQGATGELFF
TGCAGTGCTACACAGGGGGCTACCGGGGAGCTGTTTTTT
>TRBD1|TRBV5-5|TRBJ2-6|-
CASRQGATGANVLTF
TGTGCCAGCAGACAGGGGGCAACTGGGGCCAACGTCCTGACTTTC
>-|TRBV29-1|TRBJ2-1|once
CSVGPGLEQFF
TGCAGCGTGGGCCCAGGGTTAGAGCAGTTCTTC
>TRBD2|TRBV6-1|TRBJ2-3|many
CASSALAGGTDTQYF
TGTGCCAGCAGTGCGCTCGCGGGGGGAACAGATACGCAGTATTTT
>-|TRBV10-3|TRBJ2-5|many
CAISTRAQETQYF
TGTGCCATCAGTACTAGAGCCCAAGAGACCCAGTACTTC
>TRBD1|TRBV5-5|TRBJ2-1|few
CASSPLTGVEQFF
TGTGCCAGCAGCCCCCTGACAGGGGTCGAGCAGTTCTTC
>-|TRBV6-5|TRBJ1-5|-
CASSYNQHQPQHF
TGTGCCAGCAGTTACAATCAGCATCAGCCCCAGCATTTT
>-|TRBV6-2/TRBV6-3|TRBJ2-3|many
CASRSSDGRSTDTQYF
TGTGCCAGCAGATCCTCCGACGGGAGAAGCACAGATACGCAGTATTTT
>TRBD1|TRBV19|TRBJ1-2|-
CASRGTGGTGYTF
TGTGCCAGTAGAGGGACAGGGGGTACTGGCTACACCTTC
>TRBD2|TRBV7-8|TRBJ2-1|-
CASSFRLAGGYDEQFF
TGTGCCAGCAGCTTCAGACTAGCGGGAGGGTATGATGAGCAGTTCTTC
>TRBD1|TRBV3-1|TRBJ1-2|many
CASSQTGGAGRGYTF
TGTGCCAGCAGCCAAACAGGGGGCGCAGGGCGCGGCTACACCTTC
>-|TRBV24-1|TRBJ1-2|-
CATSDAGAIYGYTF
TGTGCCACCAGTGATGCGGGGGCCATCTATGGCTACACCTTC
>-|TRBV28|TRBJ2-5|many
CASNSPGQETQYF
TGTGCCAGCAACTCCCCGGGGCAAGAGACCCAGTACTTC
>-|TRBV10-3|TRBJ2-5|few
CAISESGMAGEETQYF
TGTGCCATCAGTGAGTCTGGAATGGCAGGAGAAGAGACCCAGTACTTC
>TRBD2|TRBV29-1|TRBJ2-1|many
CSVGGTSGGKIEQFF
TGCAGCGTCGGCGGGACTAGCGGGGGGAAGATTGAGCAGTTCTTC
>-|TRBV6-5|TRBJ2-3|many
CASSPDTSGPDTQYF
TGTGCCAGCAGTCCGGACACATCGGGTCCAGATACGCAGTATTTT
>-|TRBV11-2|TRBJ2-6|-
CASIGYGANVLTF
TGTGCCAGCATCGGTTACGGGGCCAACGTCCTGACTTTC
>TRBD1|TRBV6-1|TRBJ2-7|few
CASSLDRDEQYF
TGTGCCAGCAGCCTTGACAGGGACGAGCAGTACTTC
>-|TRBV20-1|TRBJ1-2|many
CSARSPDRGDGYTF
TGCAGTGCTAGATCCCCGGACAGAGGGGATGGCTACACCTTC
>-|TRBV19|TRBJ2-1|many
CASDRGYEQFF
TGTGCCAGTGATAGGGGGTATGAGCAGTTCTTC